Listed below are T cell receptor beta chains from one sample, sequenced in a study of cytomegalovirus exposure and HLA in healthy donors. Sequencing used immunoSEQ multiplex PCR; TCRdb keeps in-frame clones, though not all of them. There are around 100,000 clones in the sample, with around 0.6% held by the top ten. The sequenced sample was PBMCs. These receptors were taken from a man aged 45-60 years in good health and CMV-seronegative. Both conserved end residues are part of each CDR3. D genes are given only for firm matches.

D	V	J	CDR3	DNA
NA	TRBV6-1	TRBJ1-2	CASSEGAGYTF	TGTGCCAGCAGTGAAGGGGCTGGCTACACCTTC
NA	TRBV11-2	TRBJ2-7	CASSLVGSWGDSGEQYF	TGTGCCAGCAGCTTAGTTGGGTCTTGGGGGGACTCCGGGGAGCAGTACTTC
TRBD1	TRBV27	TRBJ1-1	CASRGDGTGFEAFF	TGTGCCAGCAGAGGGGACGGGACAGGGTTTGAAGCTTTCTTT
TRBD1	TRBV7-6	TRBJ1-2	CASSSGTGFNGGYGYTF	TGTGCCAGCAGCTCCGGGACAGGGTTTAACGGCGGCTATGGCTACACCTTC
NA	TRBV11-2	TRBJ1-5	CASSQREGQPQHF	TGTGCCAGCAGCCAAAGGGAGGGTCAGCCCCAGCATTTT
NA	TRBV6-5	TRBJ2-7	CASSSHGGTQLYEQYF	TGTGCCAGCAGTTCCCATGGAGGGACCCAACTCTACGAGCAGTACTTC
NA	TRBV5-1	TRBJ2-1	CASSLEGDYEQFF	TGCGCCAGCAGCTTGGAAGGGGACTATGAGCAGTTCTTC
NA	TRBV5-1	TRBJ1-6	CASSLRSEESSPLHF	TGCGCCAGCAGCCTCCGGTCGGAGGAGAGTTCACCCCTCCACTTT
TRBD1	TRBV27	TRBJ2-3	CASSLSPFGTASTDTQYF	TGTGCCAGCAGTTTATCGCCCTTTGGGACAGCGAGCACAGATACGCAGTATTTT
TRBD2	TRBV7-2	TRBJ2-1	CASSFLAGGPNEQFF	TGTGCCAGCAGCTTTCTAGCGGGGGGGCCCAATGAGCAGTTCTTC
NA	TRBV15	TRBJ1-1	CATSRDLSRNTEAFF	TGTGCCACCAGCAGAGATCTTTCCAGAAACACTGAAGCTTTCTTT
NA	TRBV2	TRBJ1-5	CASSEARGGRQPQHF	TGTGCCAGCAGTGAAGCCAGGGGCGGGCGTCAGCCCCAGCATTTT
TRBD2	TRBV18	TRBJ2-7	CASSSLHASGISYEQYF	TGTGCCAGCTCTTCTCTTCATGCTAGCGGGATCTCCTACGAGCAGTACTTC
TRBD1	TRBV2	TRBJ2-7	CASSLLGTGVSYEQYF	TGTGCCAGCAGCCTCCTAGGGACAGGGGTTTCCTACGAGCAGTACTTC
NA	TRBV5-5	TRBJ1-1	CASSPVRGSGNTEAFF	TGTGCCAGCTCACCCGTGCGGGGAAGTGGGAACACTGAAGCTTTCTTT
TRBD1	TRBV5-1	TRBJ2-2	CASSPGTGGNTGELFF	TGCGCCAGCAGCCCTGGGACAGGGGGGAACACCGGGGAGCTGTTTTTT
TRBD1	TRBV9	TRBJ1-1	CASSVQGAVAEAFF	TGTGCCAGCAGCGTACAGGGGGCAGTCGCTGAAGCTTTCTTT
NA	TRBV10-3	TRBJ1-2	CAISDWGENYGYTF	TGTGCCATCAGTGATTGGGGGGAAAACTATGGCTACACCTTC
NA	TRBV25-1	TRBJ1-1	CASRDSAEHWVFF	TGTGCCAGCAGAGACAGCGCTGAACACTGGGTATTCTTT
NA	TRBV6-1	TRBJ1-3	CASRGVTEGNTIYF	TGTGCCAGCCGGGGGGTAACAGAAGGAAACACCATATATTTT
TRBD2	TRBV7-7	TRBJ2-7	CASSLAPAGEKYF	TGTGCTAGCAGCTTAGCGCCGGCGGGAGAAAAGTACTTC
TRBD2	TRBV7-8	TRBJ2-5	CASSSRGGLAMETQYF	TGTGCCAGCAGCTCCAGAGGGGGACTAGCGATGGAGACCCAGTACTTC
TRBD1	TRBV18	TRBJ2-1	CASSPPLGQGNNEQFF	TGTGCCAGCTCACCACCGTTAGGACAGGGAAACAATGAGCAGTTCTTC